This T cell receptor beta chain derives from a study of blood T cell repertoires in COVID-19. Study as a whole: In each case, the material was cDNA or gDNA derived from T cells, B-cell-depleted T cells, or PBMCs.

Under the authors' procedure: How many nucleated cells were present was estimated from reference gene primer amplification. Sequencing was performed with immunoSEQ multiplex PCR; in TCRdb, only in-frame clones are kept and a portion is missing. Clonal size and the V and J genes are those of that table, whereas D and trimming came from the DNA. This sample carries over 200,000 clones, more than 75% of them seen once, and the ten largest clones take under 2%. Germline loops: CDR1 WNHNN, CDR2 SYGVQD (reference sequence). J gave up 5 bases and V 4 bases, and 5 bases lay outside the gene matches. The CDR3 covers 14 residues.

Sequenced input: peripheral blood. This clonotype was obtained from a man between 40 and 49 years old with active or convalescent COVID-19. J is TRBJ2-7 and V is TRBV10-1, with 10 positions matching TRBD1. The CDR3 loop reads CASSGQGAVHEQYF. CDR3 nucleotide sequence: TGCGCCAGCAGTGGACAGGGGGCTGTGCACGAGCAGTACTTC.